This record looks at one T cell receptor beta chain sequence and its context. The data were produced by immunoSEQ multiplex PCR, yet TCRdb's version contains in-frame clones alone and is incomplete. The data contain 50,000 to 65,000 clones, 90% of them singletons. This sample stems from a study of T cell changes during pregnancy in multiple sclerosis. The germline CDR1 and CDR2 sequences are KGHSH and LQKENI. The germline V and J ends were trimmed by 3 bases and 6 bases, with 15 bases remaining between them. The CDR3 has 14 amino acids. Specimen: peripheral blood, collected in the third trimester of pregnancy. This receptor was identified in a female donor in good health, enrolled as a control in a pregnancy study. The gene calls are TRBV18 and TRBJ2-7; TRBD1 is a possible D gene (7 bases). This chain's CDR3 is CASSPPYRGGEQYF. The CDR3 DNA follows: TGTGCCAGCTCACCCCCCTACAGGGGAGGCGAGCAGTACTTC.